This TCR beta chain came from a study of radiation and T cells in renal cell carcinoma (dated by TCRdb to the early 2020s). In the study overall: The samples were obtained from a clinical trial, where primary renal cell carcinomas were treated with 15 Gy stereotactic body radiation therapy and then removed by nephrectomy 4 weeks afterward. In total, 50 to 55 samples, comprising roughly 25 tumors and around 27 peripheral blood samples, were subjected to TCR beta sequencing. Across all 50 or so samples, under 5 million unique CDR3 nucleotide sequences, encoding roughly 2,600,000 unique CDR3 amino acid sequences, were identified.

The sample's time point label, in plain terms: baseline pretreatment blood. The treatment or condition label here, explained by the study, means: 15 Gy SBRT to primary tumor, nephrectomy 4 weeks later. To track tumor-enriched clonotypes, serial peripheral blood was sampled from radiation-treated patients at baseline and at 2 weeks and 4 weeks after SBRT. Renal cell carcinoma with clear cell pathology was present in all patients. The QIAamp DNA Blood Mini Kit (Qiagen) was used to prepare genomic DNA for TCR sequencing. The analyses included just those samples that passed every quality control check. With respect to this clone: It has no known antigen specificity. No base-level quality is on record; no much larger clone is a single base apart.

Counted from cysteine to phenylalanine, this CDR3 has 13 amino acids. Just the 39-base CDR3 DNA is kept, in frame starting at base 1. CDR1 and CDR2, looked up from the germline V gene (reference sequence), are SGHKS and YYEKEE. V and J lose 2 bases and 6 bases, and a span of 8 bases separates them. Following the manufacturer's recommendations, the immunoSEQ kit was used to generate TCR beta libraries from genomic DNA. To prepare the libraries, a first multiplex PCR with proprietary primers was run, followed by a second PCR that added unique barcodes, and a bead cleanup was done after each round. Each sample batch included a kit-provided positive control reaction and a negative control reaction. The final libraries were assessed on an Agilent 4200 TapeStation D1000 ScreenTape, pooled by volume, and quantified by qPCR. Sequencing was performed on an Illumina NextSeq500 using a MidOutput 150-cycle cartridge, with 156 Read1 cycles, 15 Index1 cycles, and the kit custom primers. The pooled library was loaded at approximately 1 pM, and roughly 20% PhiX control was spiked in. The published analysis was carried out like this. Vendor-processed data were analyzed in R, with a clonotype defined as all T cells sharing the same CDR3 nucleotide sequence. In the clone abundance analyses, frequencies in each sample were normalized to that sample's 10,000 most abundant clones. Public T cell clones, which averaged fewer than five per sample, were excluded before analysis. An abundance difference of at least 32-fold between compartments was the criterion for calling clonotypes tumor-enriched or baseline blood-enriched. A beta-binomial differential abundance model was used to identify clonotypes that were expanded or contracted between blood time points. Similarity between tumor and blood repertoires was quantified using the Baroni-Urbani and Buser coefficient, and groups were compared with two-tailed Wilcoxon tests in R. As stored in TCRdb, this immuneACCESS dataset retains in-frame rearrangements with V and J assigned. A fraction of the clones does not appear; measured against another copy, unresolved V genes explain less than half of the discrepancy, and the remainder lacks a known reason. The V and J calls and the clone size are those of that table, but D and trimming were determined from the DNA. This sample lists 45,000 to 65,000 clones; roughly 79% were detected once. The ten largest clones take up about 7.3% of the sample.

General study outcomes and caveats: An increase in top tumor clonotypes in blood was observed from baseline to 2 weeks post-radiation, followed by contraction by 4 weeks, which was taken to suggest transient expansion of tumor-resident clones. No pretreatment tumor biopsies were available, so the baseline intratumoral presence of clonotypes could not be determined. Changes in the blood repertoire were not tracked past 4 weeks after treatment. The single-armed trial design could not address effects of radiation dose or scheduling on the TCR repertoire.

The sequences come from blood, collected from a patient whose treatment included radiotherapy and nephrectomy. The V and J segments used are TRBV5-5 and TRBJ2-2, with an unclear D gene assignment. The TCR was taken from a man between 60 and 75 years old with renal cell carcinoma. The DNA sequence reads TGTGCCAGCAGCTTAGGAGCATCCGGGGAGCTGTTTTTT. This gives the protein CASSLGASGELFF.